This TCR beta chain appears in the sequencing data of a study of tumor and adjacent non-tumor tissue in lung cancer. TCRbeta libraries were built with three rounds of nested PCR, modified from ARM-PCR. One entry per CDR3 protein, called by TCRdb with MiXCR from the multiplex PCR reads. Of fewer than 150,000 distinct CDR3 sequences in the sample, approximately 70% were seen once. No cell sorting was done before RNA was extracted from the tissue. Chemotherapy-naive patients with new lung cancer underwent thoracic surgery in China, August–late 2014. About this clonotype itself: This sequence may be a read error, since a much larger clone differs from it by one base.

The V gene's germline CDR1 is MNHNS and CDR2 SASEGT. CDR3 length: 14 residues. The V gene is TRBV6-1, the J gene TRBJ2-7; 10 bases match TRBD1. Sequences were obtained from lung tumor tissue. The receptor's source is a man aged 55 to 69 with small cell lung cancer. CDR3 sequence: CASGGTGAFGEQDV. The CDR3 bases are TGTGCCAGCGGCGGGACAGGGGCCTTTGGGGAGCAGGACGTC.